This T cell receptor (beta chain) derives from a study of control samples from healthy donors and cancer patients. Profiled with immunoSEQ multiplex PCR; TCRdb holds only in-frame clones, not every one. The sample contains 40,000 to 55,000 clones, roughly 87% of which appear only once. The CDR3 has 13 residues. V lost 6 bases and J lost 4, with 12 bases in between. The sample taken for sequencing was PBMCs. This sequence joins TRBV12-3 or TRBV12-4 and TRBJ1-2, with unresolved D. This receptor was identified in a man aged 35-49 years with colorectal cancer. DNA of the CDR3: TGTGCCAGCAGCCCGTTAACTAGCTATGGCTACACCTTC. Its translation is CASSPLTSYGYTF.